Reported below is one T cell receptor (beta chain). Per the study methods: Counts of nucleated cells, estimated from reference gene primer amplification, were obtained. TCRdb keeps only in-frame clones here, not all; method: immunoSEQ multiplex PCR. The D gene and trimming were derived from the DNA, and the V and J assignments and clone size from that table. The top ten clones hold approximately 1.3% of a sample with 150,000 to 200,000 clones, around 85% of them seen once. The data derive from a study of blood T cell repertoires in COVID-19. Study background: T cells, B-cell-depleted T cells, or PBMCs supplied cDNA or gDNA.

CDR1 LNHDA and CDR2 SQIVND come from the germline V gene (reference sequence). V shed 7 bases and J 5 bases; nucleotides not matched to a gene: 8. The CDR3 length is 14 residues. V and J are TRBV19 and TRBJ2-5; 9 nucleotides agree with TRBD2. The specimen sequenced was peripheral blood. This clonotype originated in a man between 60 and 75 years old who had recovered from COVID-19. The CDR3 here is CASTGAGLAETQYF. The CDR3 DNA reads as TGTGCCAGTACCGGAGCTGGACTAGCGGAGACCCAGTACTTC. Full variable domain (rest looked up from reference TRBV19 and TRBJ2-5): DGGITQSPKYLFRKEGQNVTLSCEQNLNHDAMYWYRQDPGQGLRLIYYSQIVNDFQKGDIAEGYSVSREKKESFPLTVTSAQKNPTAFYLCASTGAGLAETQYFGPGTRLLVL.